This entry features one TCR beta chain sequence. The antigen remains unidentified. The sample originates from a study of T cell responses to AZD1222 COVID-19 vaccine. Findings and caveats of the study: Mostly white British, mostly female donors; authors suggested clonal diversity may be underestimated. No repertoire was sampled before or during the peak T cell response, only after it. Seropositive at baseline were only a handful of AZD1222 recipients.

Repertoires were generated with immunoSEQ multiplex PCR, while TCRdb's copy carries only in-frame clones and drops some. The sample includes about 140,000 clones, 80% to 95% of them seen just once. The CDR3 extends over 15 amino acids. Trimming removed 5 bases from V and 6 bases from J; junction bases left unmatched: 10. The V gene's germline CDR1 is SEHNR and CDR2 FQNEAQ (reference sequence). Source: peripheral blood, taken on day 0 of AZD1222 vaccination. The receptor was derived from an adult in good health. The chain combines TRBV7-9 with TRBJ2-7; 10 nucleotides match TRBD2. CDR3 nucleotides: TGTGCCAGCAGCGAAAAGGAGCGGGAGGGCCTCGAGCAGTACTTC. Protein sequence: CASSEKEREGLEQYF.